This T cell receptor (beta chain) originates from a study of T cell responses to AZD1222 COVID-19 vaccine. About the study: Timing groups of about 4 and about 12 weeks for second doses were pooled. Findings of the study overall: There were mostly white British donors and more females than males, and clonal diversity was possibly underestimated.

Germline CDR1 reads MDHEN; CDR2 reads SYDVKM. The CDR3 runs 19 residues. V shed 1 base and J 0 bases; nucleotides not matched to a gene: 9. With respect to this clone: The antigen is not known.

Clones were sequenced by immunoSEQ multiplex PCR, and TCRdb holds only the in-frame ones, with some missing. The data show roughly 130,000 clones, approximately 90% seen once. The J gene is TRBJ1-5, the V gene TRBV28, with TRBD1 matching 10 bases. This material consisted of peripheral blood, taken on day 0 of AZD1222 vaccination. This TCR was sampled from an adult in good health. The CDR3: CASSLLGTGVYYSNQPQHF. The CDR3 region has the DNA TGTGCCAGCAGTTTATTAGGGACAGGGGTTTATTATAGCAATCAGCCCCAGCATTTT.